The 8 T cell receptor beta chains in this list originate from one sample, sequenced in a study of monozygotic twins with inflammatory bowel disease. TCRdb re-called the 5' RACE reads and gives one entry per CDR3 protein, without DNA. Recorded for this sample: around 400,000 distinct CDR3 sequences. The sequencing input was blood. The receptor source for this set is a human donor with ulcerative colitis or Crohn's disease, or a healthy co-twin of an affected twin (not recorded which).

J is TRBJ2-3 and V is TRBV24-1; no DNA is available, so the TRBD1 call from TCRdb remains unchecked. There are 13 residues in the CDR3. Germline CDR1 KGHDR, CDR2 SFDVKD. This chain's CDR3 is CATSETGGDTQYF.

The chain combines TRBV29-1 with TRBJ1-5; TCRdb reports TRBD1, a call that lacks DNA to check it against. This CDR3 contains 13 residues. The germline V gene encodes CDR1 SQVTM and CDR2 ANQGSEA. The chain's CDR3 is CSVHRVYNQPQHF.

The V gene is TRBV5-1, the J gene TRBJ2-7; TCRdb's D gene call, TRBD1, goes unchecked for lack of DNA. Germline assignment: CDR1 SGHRS and CDR2 YFSETQ. This CDR3 comprises 16 residues. CDR3: CASSGSGPWGSYEQYF.

This rearrangement joins TRBV4-2 to TRBJ2-1; TCRdb's D gene call, TRBD2, goes unchecked for lack of DNA. The germline V gene encodes CDR1 LGHNA and CDR2 YNFKEQ. CDR3 length equals 20 residues. The CDR3 protein is CASSQVKATSGGAVKNEQFF.

This chain links TRBV5-1 with TRBJ2-3; TCRdb's D gene call, TRBD1, goes unchecked for lack of DNA. The CDR3 covers 16 residues. CDR1 is SGHRS and CDR2 is YFSETQ in the germline V gene. CDR3 region: CASSSVPGGPGDTQYF.

This rearrangement joins TRBV20-1 to TRBJ1-2; TCRdb reports TRBD1, a call that lacks DNA to check it against. CDR1 and CDR2 from the germline V gene are DFQATT and SNEGSKA (reference sequence). This CDR3 has 13 residues. The CDR3 sequence is CSAPGQGSHGYTF.

The chain's CDR3 is CSALAAGGDGETQYF. The chain carries TRBV20-1 and TRBJ2-5; no DNA is available, so the TRBD1 call from TCRdb remains unchecked. The CDR3 totals 15 residues. Germline CDR1 is DFQATT and CDR2 is SNEGSKA (reference sequence).

The V gene is TRBV6-1, the J gene TRBJ2-1; there is no DNA to check the TCRdb D call of TRBD1. CDR3 size: 16 residues. The V gene's germline CDR1 is MNHNS and CDR2 SASEGT. The CDR3 protein is CASSPDRGMLYNEQFF.